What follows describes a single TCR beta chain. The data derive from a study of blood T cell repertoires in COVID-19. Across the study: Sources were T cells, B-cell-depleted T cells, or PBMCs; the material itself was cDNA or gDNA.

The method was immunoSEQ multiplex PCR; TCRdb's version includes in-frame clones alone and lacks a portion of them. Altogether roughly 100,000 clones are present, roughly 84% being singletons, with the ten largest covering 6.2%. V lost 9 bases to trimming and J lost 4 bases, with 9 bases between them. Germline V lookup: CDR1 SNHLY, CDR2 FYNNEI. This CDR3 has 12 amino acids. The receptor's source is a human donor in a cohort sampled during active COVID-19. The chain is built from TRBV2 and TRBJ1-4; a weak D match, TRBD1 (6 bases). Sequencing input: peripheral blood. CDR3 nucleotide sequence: TGTGCCAGAAGAGGGGGTAATGAAAAACTGTTTTTT. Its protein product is CARRGGNEKLFF.